Presented here are 10 T cell receptor beta chains from one specimen sequenced in a study of T cell responses to AZD1222 COVID-19 vaccine. Data came from immunoSEQ multiplex PCR; TCRdb stores just in-frame clones and leaves some out. The table records about 140,000 clones, more than 85% of them present only once. The sequencing used peripheral blood, collected 28 days after the second AZD1222 dose. The receptors were gathered from an adult who received the AZD1222 COVID-19 vaccine.

V usage is TRBV5-1 and J usage is TRBJ1-3, with 7 bases fitting TRBD1. There are 16 residues in the CDR3. Unmatched junction bases numbered 7, after V lost 4 bases and J lost 0 bases. The V gene's germline CDR1 is SGHRS and CDR2 YFSETQ. DNA of the CDR3: TGCGCCAGCAGCAGAGGGGACAGCCTCTCTGGAAACACCATATATTTT. Encoded protein: CASSRGDSLSGNTIYF. Full variable domain (rest looked up from reference TRBV5-1 and TRBJ1-3): KAGVTQTPRYLIKTRGQQVTLSCSPISGHRSVSWYQQTPGQGLQFLFEYFSETQRNKGNFPGRFSGRQFSNSRSEMNVSTLELGDSALYLCASSRGDSLSGNTIYFGEGSWLTVV.

The V call is TRBV13, the J call TRBJ1-1; D is undetermined. From germline, CDR1 is PRHDT and CDR2 FYEKMQ (reference sequence). The V and J ends lost 0 bases and 0 bases respectively, with 17 bases between them. This CDR3 has 18 residues. In nucleotides, the CDR3 is TGTGCCAGCAGCTTAGGACAAAACAGAGACCTTGTGAACACTGAAGCTTTCTTT. Amino acid sequence: CASSLGQNRDLVNTEAFF.

The chain is built from TRBV2 and TRBJ1-5, with D unclear. Per the germline V gene, CDR1 is SNHLY and CDR2 is FYNNEI. The CDR3 contains 12 residues. The V end lost 2 bases, the J end lost 5 bases, and 4 bases lay between the germline ends. CDR3 region: CASSEMDQPQHF. DNA for the CDR3: TGTGCCAGCAGTGAAATGGATCAGCCCCAGCATTTT.

The V gene is TRBV6-5, the J gene TRBJ1-1, with no clear D. The V end was cut by 11 bases, the J end by 3 bases, with 19 bases between. This CDR3 comprises 14 residues. CDR1 and CDR2 from the germline V gene are MNHEY and SVGAGI. CDR3 sequence: CALFSGRRHTEAFF. CDR3 sequence (DNA): TGTGCCCTCTTTAGCGGCAGGAGACACACTGAAGCTTTCTTT.

The CDR3 protein is CASSITSGSANEQFF. CDR3 bases: TGTGCCAGCAGTATAACTAGCGGGAGCGCCAATGAGCAGTTCTTC. V is TRBV6-5 and J is TRBJ2-1, with 11 bases fitting TRBD2. V trimming: 5 bases; J trimming: 6 bases; junction bases outside the gene matches: 6. Germline V gene lookup returns CDR1 MNHEY and CDR2 SVGAGI. The length of the CDR3 is 15 residues.

This clone was counted a single time. The chain recombines TRBV5-1 with TRBJ2-2; D remains ambiguous. The CDR3 spans 15 residues. CDR1 and CDR2 from the germline V gene are SGHRS and YFSETQ. Trimming shortened V by 0 bases and J by 1 base, and 7 bases separated the two germline ends. The CDR3 reads CASSLAAVNTGELFF. The CDR3 region has the DNA TGCGCCAGCAGCTTGGCGGCGGTGAACACCGGGGAGCTGTTTTTT.

The chain recombines TRBV7-3 with TRBJ1-5; D gene ambiguous. CDR3 length: 12 residues. V lost 3 bases and J lost 6, with 6 bases in between. Germline V lookup: CDR1 SGHTA, CDR2 FQGTGA. CDR3 in DNA: TGTGCCAGCAGCTTCCAGCCTCAGCCCCAGCATTTT. It is translated as CASSFQPQPQHF.

The V call is TRBV6-2 or TRBV6-3, the J call TRBJ2-1; TRBD2 matches at 7 bases. Looked up from germline, CDR1 is MNHEY and CDR2 is SVGEGT. This CDR3 has 14 amino acids. With V trimmed by 6 bases and J by 4 bases, 6 bases remained unmatched. CDR3 nucleotide sequence: TGTGCCAGCAGCTCGCTAGCGGAGTACAATGAGCAGTTCTTC. Protein: CASSSLAEYNEQFF.

This chain connects TRBV6-2 or TRBV6-3 to TRBJ2-2; D possibly corresponds to TRBD2 (6 bases). The CDR3 totals 14 residues. CDR1 and CDR2 from the germline V gene are MNHEY and SVGEGT. Trimming cost V 5 bases and J 6 bases, with 13 bases left between them. CDR3 DNA: TGTGCCAGCAGTCTCTGGGGGGATTCCGGGGAGCTGTTTTTT. Residues: CASSLWGDSGELFF.

The chain uses TRBV28 and TRBJ1-2; no reliable D call. Germline V gene lookup returns CDR1 MDHEN and CDR2 SYDVKM. V shed 7 bases and J shed 4 bases, with 13 bases lying between them. The CDR3 is 13 amino acids. The chain's CDR3 is CASTQDGIYGYTF. CDR3 nucleotide sequence: TGTGCCAGCACCCAAGACGGAATCTATGGCTACACCTTC.